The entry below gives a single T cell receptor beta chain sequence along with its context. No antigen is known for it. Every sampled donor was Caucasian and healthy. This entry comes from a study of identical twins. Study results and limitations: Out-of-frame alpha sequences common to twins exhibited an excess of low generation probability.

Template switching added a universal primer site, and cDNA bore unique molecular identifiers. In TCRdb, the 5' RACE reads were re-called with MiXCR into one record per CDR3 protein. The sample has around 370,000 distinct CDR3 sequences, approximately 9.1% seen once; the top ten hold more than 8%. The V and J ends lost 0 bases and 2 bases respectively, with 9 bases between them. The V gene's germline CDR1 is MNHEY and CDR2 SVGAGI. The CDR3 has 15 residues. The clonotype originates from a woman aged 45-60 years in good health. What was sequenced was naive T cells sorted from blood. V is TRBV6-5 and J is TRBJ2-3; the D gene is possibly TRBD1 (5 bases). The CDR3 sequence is CASSYSGVLTDTQYF. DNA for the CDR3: TGTGCCAGCAGTTACTCAGGGGTCCTCACAGATACGCAGTATTTT.